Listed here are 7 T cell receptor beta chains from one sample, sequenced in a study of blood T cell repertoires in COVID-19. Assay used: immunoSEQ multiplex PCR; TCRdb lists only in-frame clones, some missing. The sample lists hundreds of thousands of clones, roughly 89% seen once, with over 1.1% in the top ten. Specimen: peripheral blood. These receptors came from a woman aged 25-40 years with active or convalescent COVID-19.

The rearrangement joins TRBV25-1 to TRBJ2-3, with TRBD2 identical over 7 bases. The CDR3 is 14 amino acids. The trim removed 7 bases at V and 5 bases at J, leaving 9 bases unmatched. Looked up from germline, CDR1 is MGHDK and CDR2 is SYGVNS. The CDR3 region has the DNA TGTGCCAGCACCGGGGGGATAGGGGAAGATACGCAGTATTTT. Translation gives CASTGGIGEDTQYF. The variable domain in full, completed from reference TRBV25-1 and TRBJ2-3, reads EADIYQTPRYLVIGTGKKITLECSQTMGHDKMYWYQQDPGMELHLIHYSYGVNSTEKGDLSSESTVSRIRTEHFPLTLESARPSHTSQYLCASTGGIGEDTQYFGPGTRLTVL.

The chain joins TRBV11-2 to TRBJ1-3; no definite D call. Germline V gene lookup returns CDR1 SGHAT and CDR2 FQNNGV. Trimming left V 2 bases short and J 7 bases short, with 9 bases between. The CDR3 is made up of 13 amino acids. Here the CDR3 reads CASSLIGPNTIYF. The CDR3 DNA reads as TGTGCCAGCAGCTTAATCGGTCCTAACACCATATATTTT. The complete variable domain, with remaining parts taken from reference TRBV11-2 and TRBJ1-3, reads EAGVAQSPRYKIIEKRQSVAFWCNPISGHATLYWYQQILGQGPKLLIQFQNNGVVDDSQLPKDRFSAERLKGVDSTLKIQPAKLEDSAVYLCASSLIGPNTIYFGEGSWLTVV.

The CDR3 coding sequence is TGTGCCAGCAGCCAACAGGGGGCAAACACCGGGGAGCTGTTTTTT. This translates into CASSQQGANTGELFF. The chain carries TRBV4-2 and TRBJ2-2, with 8 bases that match TRBD1. Germline CDR1 and CDR2: LGHNA and YNFKEQ. J was trimmed by 2 bases and V by 2 bases; bases with no gene match: 1. The CDR3 is 15 amino acids.

CDR3 in DNA: TGTGCCAGCAGTTTTCGCGGGAACACTGAAGCTTTCTTT. It yields the protein CASSFRGNTEAFF. The chain couples TRBV27 to TRBJ1-1; D gene uncertain. CDR3 length: 13 amino acids. V was pared by 3 bases and J by 1 base, with 6 bases between. Germline lookup yields CDR1 MNHEY and CDR2 SMNVEV (reference sequence).

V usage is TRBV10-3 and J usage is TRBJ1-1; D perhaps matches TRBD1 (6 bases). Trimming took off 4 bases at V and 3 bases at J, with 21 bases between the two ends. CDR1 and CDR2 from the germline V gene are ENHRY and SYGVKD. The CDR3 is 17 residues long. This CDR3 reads CAISVRGGPTVDTEAFF. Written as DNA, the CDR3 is TGTGCCATCAGTGTGCGAGGGGGTCCAACGGTGGACACTGAAGCTTTCTTT.

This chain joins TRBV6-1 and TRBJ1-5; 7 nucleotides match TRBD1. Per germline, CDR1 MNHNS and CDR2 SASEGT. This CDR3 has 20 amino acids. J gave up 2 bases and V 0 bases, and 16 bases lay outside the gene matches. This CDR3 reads CASSEASSRDSGGGNQPQHF. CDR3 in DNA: TGTGCCAGCAGTGAAGCGTCGTCCCGGGACAGCGGAGGTGGCAATCAGCCCCAGCATTTT.

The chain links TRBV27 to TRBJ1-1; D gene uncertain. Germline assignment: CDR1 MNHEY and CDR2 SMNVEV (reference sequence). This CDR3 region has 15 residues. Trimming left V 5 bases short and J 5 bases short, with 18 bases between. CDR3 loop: CASSPQVVGLTEAFF. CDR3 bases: TGTGCCAGCAGTCCGCAGGTGGTCGGATTGACTGAAGCTTTCTTT.